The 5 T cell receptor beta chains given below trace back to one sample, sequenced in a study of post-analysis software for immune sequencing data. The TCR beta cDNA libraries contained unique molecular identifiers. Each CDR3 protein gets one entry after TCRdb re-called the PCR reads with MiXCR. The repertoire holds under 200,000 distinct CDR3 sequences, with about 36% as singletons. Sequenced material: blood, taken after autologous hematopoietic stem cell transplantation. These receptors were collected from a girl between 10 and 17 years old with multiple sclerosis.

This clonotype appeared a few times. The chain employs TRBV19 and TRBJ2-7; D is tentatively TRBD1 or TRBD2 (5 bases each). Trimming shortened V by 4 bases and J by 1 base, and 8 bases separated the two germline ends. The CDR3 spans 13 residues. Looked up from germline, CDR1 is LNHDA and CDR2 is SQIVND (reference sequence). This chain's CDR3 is CASSRDVSYEQYF. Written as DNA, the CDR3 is TGTGCCAGTAGTAGGGACGTTTCCTACGAGCAGTACTTC.

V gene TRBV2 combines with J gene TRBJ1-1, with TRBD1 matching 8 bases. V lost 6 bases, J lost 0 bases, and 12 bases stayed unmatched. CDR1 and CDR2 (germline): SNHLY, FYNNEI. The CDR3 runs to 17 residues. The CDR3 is CASRDRVGTIMNTEAFF. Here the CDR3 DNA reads TGTGCCAGCAGGGACAGGGTTGGGACGATCATGAACACTGAAGCTTTCTTT.

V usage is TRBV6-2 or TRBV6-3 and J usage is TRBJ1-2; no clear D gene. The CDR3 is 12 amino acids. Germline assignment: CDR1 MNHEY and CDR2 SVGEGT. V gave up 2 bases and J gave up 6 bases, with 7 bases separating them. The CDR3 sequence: CASSYRGNGYTF. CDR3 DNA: TGTGCCAGCAGTTACCGGGGAAATGGCTACACCTTC.

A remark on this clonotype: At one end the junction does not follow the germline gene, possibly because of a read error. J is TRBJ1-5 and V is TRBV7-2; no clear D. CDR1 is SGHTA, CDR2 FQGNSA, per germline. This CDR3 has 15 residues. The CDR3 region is CASSLHAVPNQPQHF. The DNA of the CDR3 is TGCGCCAGCAGCTTACATGCAGTCCCAAATCAGCCCCAGCATTTT.

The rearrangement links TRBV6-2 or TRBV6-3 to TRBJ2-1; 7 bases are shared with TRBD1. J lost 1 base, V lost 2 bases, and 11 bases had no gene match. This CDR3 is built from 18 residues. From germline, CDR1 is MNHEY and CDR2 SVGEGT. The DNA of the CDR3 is TGTGCCAGCAGTTACCCGAGGGACAGCCAATCTTCCTACAATGAGCAGTTCTTC. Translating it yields CASSYPRDSQSSYNEQFF.